These 21 T cell receptor beta chains came from one sample sequenced in a study of shared clonotypes between healthy human individuals. The naive CD8 subset, CD45RO-negative cells positively selected for CCR7, excluded terminally differentiated effector memory CD45RA+ cells. The assay was immunoSEQ multiplex PCR, and TCRdb's table has in-frame clones only and misses some. This sample has 2 million to 2.5 million clones; about 92% occur once, and the top ten carry 1.5% to 2%. Sequencing was carried out using naive CD8+ T cells from PBMCs. The receptors were gathered from a man aged 18 to 30 in good health. Some clones in this sample may be carry-over from other donors' samples.

As to this clone: The same CDR3 arises from other DNA sequences in this sample as well. The chain joins TRBV7-2 to TRBJ2-7; the D is unclear. CDR3 length: 13 residues. Germline V gene lookup returns CDR1 SGHTA and CDR2 FQGNSA. V was cut by 5 bases and J by 4 bases, with 12 bases left in between. The CDR3, as DNA: TGTGCCAGCAGCCCCCGAGGCGGATACGAGCAGTACTTC. It is translated as CASSPRGGYEQYF.

The chain is built from TRBV7-2 and TRBJ2-3; 8 nucleotides agree with TRBD1. V was clipped by 5 bases and J by 0 bases; unmatched bases: 16. The length of the CDR3 is 19 residues. Germline V CDR1 and CDR2: SGHTA, FQGNSA. The chain's CDR3 is CASSHSGRGPGTSTDTQYF. CDR3 nucleotide sequence: TGTGCCAGCAGCCACAGCGGCAGGGGGCCCGGTACTAGCACAGATACGCAGTATTTT.

The chain joins TRBV27 to TRBJ2-3; D is ambiguous. Germline CDR1 reads MNHEY; CDR2 reads SMNVEV (reference sequence). The CDR3 runs 17 residues. Trimming removed 5 bases from V and 1 base from J, with 19 bases in between. CDR3 sequence: CASSPWGVQVRTDTQYF. DNA for the CDR3: TGTGCCAGCAGTCCGTGGGGTGTCCAGGTCCGCACAGATACGCAGTATTTT.

Concerning this clone: Other DNA sequences in this sample translate to the same CDR3. This chain joins TRBV29-1 and TRBJ1-2; a weak D match, TRBD1 (5 bases). The germline CDR1 and CDR2 sequences are SQVTM and ANQGSEA. The germline V and J ends were trimmed by 4 bases and 2 bases, with 8 bases remaining between them. There are 12 residues in the CDR3. DNA for the CDR3: TGCAGCGTTGTAGGGGACAACTATGGCTACACCTTC. It is translated as CSVVGDNYGYTF.

The chain carries TRBV30 and TRBJ2-7; 7 bases agree with TRBD1. The J segment lost 2 bases and the V segment lost 6 bases, leaving 7 bases of the junction unmatched. The CDR3 spans 13 residues. Per the germline V gene, CDR1 is GTSNPN and CDR2 is SVGIG (reference sequence). The CDR3 loop is CACPGTETYEQYF. CDR3 coding DNA: TGTGCCTGCCCCGGGACAGAGACCTACGAGCAGTACTTC.

Only a few counts were recorded for this clone. This chain connects TRBV19 to TRBJ1-1; D may be TRBD1 (5 bases). The CDR3 loop spans 13 amino acids. CDR1 is LNHDA, CDR2 SQIVND, per germline (reference sequence). Trimming removed 5 bases from V and 7 bases from J, with 14 bases in between. DNA for the CDR3: TGTGCCAGTAGTTGGGACGGGGGGGTTGAAGCTTTCTTT. This translates into CASSWDGGVEAFF.

J is TRBJ2-3 and V is TRBV27; D is ambiguous. This CDR3 is built from 15 residues. Germline loops: CDR1 MNHEY, CDR2 SMNVEV (reference sequence). The germline V and J ends were trimmed by 6 bases and 0 bases, with 13 bases remaining between them. The CDR3 spells CASSARPYSTDTQYF. The CDR3 coding sequence is TGTGCCAGCAGCGCAAGGCCATATAGCACAGATACGCAGTATTTT.

The chain carries TRBV7-8 and TRBJ2-1; 9 positions match TRBD2. Trimming removed 3 bases from V and 0 bases from J; junction bases left unmatched: 15. CDR1 and CDR2 (germline): SGHVS, FQNEAQ. The CDR3 runs 20 residues. The CDR3 sequence is CASSFSMGLAQTSSYNEQFF. CDR3 bases: TGTGCCAGCAGCTTCAGTATGGGACTAGCCCAGACCAGCTCCTACAATGAGCAGTTCTTC.

This clone was recorded many times. The chain joins TRBV1 to TRBJ2-1; TRBD2, the table's D call, lacks a check against the DNA. TRBV1 is given as a pseudogene. This CDR3 spans 21 amino acids. The CDR3 DNA reads TGCACCAGCAGCCAAGATCGACTAGCGGGAAGCCCCACACGCTCCTACAATGAGCAGTTCTTC. Translated, it gives CTSSQDRLAGSPTRSYNEQFF.

This chain connects TRBV19 to TRBJ2-1, with 8 positions matching TRBD2. V lost 5 bases, J lost 1 base, and 4 bases stayed unmatched. This CDR3 region has 15 residues. Germline V lookup: CDR1 LNHDA, CDR2 SQIVND (reference sequence). The CDR3 protein is CASSLAGPSYNEQFF. As DNA, the CDR3 is TGTGCCAGTAGTCTAGCGGGCCCATCCTACAATGAGCAGTTCTTC.

This clone appeared once. The chain links TRBV7-9 to TRBJ2-7, with 8 bases identical to TRBD1. From germline, CDR1 is SEHNR and CDR2 FQNEAQ (reference sequence). The CDR3 sequence is 13 residues long. V shed 4 bases and J 5 bases; nucleotides not matched to a gene: 4. CDR3 coding DNA: TGTGCCAGCAGCTCAGGGACAGGAAACGAGCAGTACTTC. Protein sequence: CASSSGTGNEQYF. Based on the CDR3 plus reference TRBV7-9 and TRBJ2-7, the full variable domain is DTGVSQNPRHKITKRGQNVTFRCDPISEHNRLYWYRQTLGQGPEFLTYFQNEAQLEKSRLLSDRFSAERPKGSFSTLEIQRTEQGDSAMYLCASSSGTGNEQYFGPGTRLTVT.

The chain employs TRBV15 and TRBJ2-2, with 13 bases aligning to TRBD2. CDR1 and CDR2 from the germline V gene are LNHNV and YYDKDF (reference sequence). The CDR3 has 21 residues. V shed 2 bases and J 0 bases; nucleotides not matched to a gene: 12. CDR3 sequence: CATSRPTPRLAGGPNTGELFF. CDR3 coding DNA: TGTGCCACCAGCAGACCTACCCCTAGACTAGCGGGAGGCCCGAACACCGGGGAGCTGTTTTTT. Drawing the rest from reference TRBV15 and TRBJ2-2, the complete variable domain is DAMVIQNPRYQVTQFGKPVTLSCSQTLNHNVMYWYQQKSSQAPKLLFHYYDKDFNNEADTPDNFQSRRPNTSFCFLDIRSPGLGDTAMYLCATSRPTPRLAGGPNTGELFFGEGSRLTVL.

The CDR3 loop is CASSIQGPNEQFF. The CDR3 coding sequence is TGTGCCAGCAGTATACAGGGCCCCAATGAGCAGTTCTTC. The chain is built from TRBV2 and TRBJ2-1; D is perhaps TRBD1 (6 bases). Between the trimmed V and J ends, which lost 5 bases and 6 bases, there was a span of 11 bases. Germline CDR1 SNHLY, CDR2 FYNNEI. This CDR3 region has 13 residues. Variable domain in full (rest from reference TRBV2 and TRBJ2-1): EPEVTQTPSHQVTQMGQEVILRCVPISNHLYFYWYRQILGQKVEFLVSFYNNEISEKSEIFDDQFSVERPDGSNFTLKIRSTKLEDSAMYFCASSIQGPNEQFFGPGTRLTVL.

The chain carries TRBV7-3 and TRBJ2-7, with D possibly being TRBD1 (6 bases). The CDR3 is 14 residues long. V gave up 4 bases and J gave up 7 bases, with 17 bases separating them. The germline gives CDR1 SGHTA, CDR2 FQGTGA. This chain's CDR3 is CASSSESRGREQYF. CDR3 DNA sequence: TGTGCCAGCAGCTCGGAGTCCAGGGGTAGAGAGCAGTACTTC.

V and J are TRBV7-9 and TRBJ1-2, with unresolved D. CDR3 size: 14 residues. Germline values: CDR1 SEHNR, CDR2 FQNEAQ (reference sequence). Trimming stripped 4 bases from V and 8 bases from J, with 17 bases between. CDR3: CASSSLGPAWGYTF. The CDR3 DNA sequence: TGTGCCAGCAGCTCCTTAGGCCCCGCGTGGGGCTACACCTTC.

The chain employs TRBV6-1 and TRBJ1-5; no clear D. Germline CDR1 is MNHNS and CDR2 is SASEGT. CDR3 size: 13 residues. The ends were cut back, 5 bases at V and 2 bases at J, with 7 bases in the middle. Written as DNA, the CDR3 is TGTGCCAGCAGTCCCCGGGGCAATCAGCCCCAGCATTTT. Translation: CASSPRGNQPQHF.

Turning to this clone: The same CDR3 arises from other DNA sequences in this sample as well. The chain has TRBV9 and TRBJ2-1, with 10 bases fitting TRBD2. Trimming removed 3 bases from V and 0 bases from J; junction bases left unmatched: 3. Germline lookup yields CDR1 SGDLS and CDR2 YYNGEE. The length of the CDR3 is 16 residues. The CDR3 spells CASSGTSGRSYNEQFF. The CDR3 coding sequence is TGTGCCAGCAGCGGGACTAGCGGCCGCTCCTACAATGAGCAGTTCTTC.

V and J are TRBV10-3 and TRBJ2-5, with 9 bases lining up with TRBD1. The length of the CDR3 is 14 residues. V was clipped by 6 bases and J by 5 bases; unmatched bases: 7. Germline CDR1 and CDR2: ENHRY and SYGVKD. CDR3 region: CAISGNRGRETQYF. The CDR3 DNA sequence: TGTGCCATCAGCGGGAACAGGGGGCGGGAGACCCAGTACTTC.

This clone has only a few counts. This chain connects TRBV6-4 to TRBJ2-2, with D uncertain. V lost 4 bases and J 3 bases, leaving 6 bases between the germline ends. CDR3 length: 13 residues. Germline CDR1 is MRHNA and CDR2 is SNTAGT. CDR3 in DNA: TGTGCCAGCAGTGTTGGAGACACCGGGGAGCTGTTTTTT. This gives the protein CASSVGDTGELFF.

This clone was observed a single time. The CDR3, as DNA: TGTGCCAGCAGCTTCTTGACAGGGGGCACTACAGATACGCAGTATTTT. Residues: CASSFLTGGTTDTQYF. The chain is built from TRBV5-4 and TRBJ2-3; 10 bases align to TRBD1. Trimming at V came to 2 bases and at J to 3 bases, leaving 6 bases not matched to a gene. Per germline, CDR1 SGHNT and CDR2 YYREEE (reference sequence). CDR3 length equals 16 residues. The variable domain in full, with the rest retrieved from reference TRBV5-4 and TRBJ2-3, is ETGVTQSPTHLIKTRGQQVTLRCSSQSGHNTVSWYQQALGQGPQFIFQYYREEENGRGNFPPRFSGLQFPNYSSELNVNALELDDSALYLCASSFLTGGTTDTQYFGPGTRLTVL.

This rearrangement joins TRBV11-2 to TRBJ1-4; D is uncertain. Germline assignment: CDR1 SGHAT and CDR2 FQNNGV. The CDR3 has 14 amino acids. Trimming cost V 5 bases and J 3 bases, with 10 bases left between them. Written as DNA, the CDR3 is TGTGCCAGCAGCGAACTCGGGGCTAATGAAAAACTGTTTTTT. This codes for CASSELGANEKLFF.